This entry describes one TCR beta chain. This specimen comes from a study of blood T cell repertoires in COVID-19. Original processing notes: Reference gene primer amplification gave estimated nucleated cell counts. Produced via immunoSEQ multiplex PCR; TCRdb's table is partial and in-frame only. For V, J and clone size, that table is used; D and trimming come from the DNA. Among some 220,000 clones listed, just over 85% were seen once. Germline V CDR1 and CDR2: LGHDT, YNNKEL (reference sequence). CDR3 length equals 16 residues. Unmatched junction bases numbered 3, after V lost 1 base and J lost 1 base. In terms of age and location, participants ranged from roughly 18 to 100 years and lived in about 25 US areas. In assigning cohorts, the study relied on participant-reported clinical history.

The chain joins TRBV3-1 (or the pseudogene TRBV3-2) to TRBJ2-3, with 9 bases identical to TRBD2. The sample was PBMCs or T cells enriched from blood (not recorded which). This clonotype was sampled from a middle-aged woman with acute COVID-19. The CDR3 sequence: CASSQARTSGTDTQYF. The CDR3 DNA reads TGTGCCAGCAGCCAAGCGAGGACTAGCGGCACAGATACGCAGTATTTT.